The 21 T cell receptor beta chains in this list originate from one sample, sequenced in a study of T-cell reconstitution after alpha-beta-depleted transplantation in children. Unique molecular identifiers were incorporated when the TCRbeta library was constructed. TCRdb ran MiXCR on the PCR reads and lists one entry per CDR3 protein. This sample yields about a million distinct CDR3 sequences, of which around 30% are seen a single time; roughly 27% belongs to the top ten. The starting material was PBMCs, mostly from graft donor cells, obtained 360 days after TCRalphabeta/CD19-depleted stem cell transplant. The receptors derive from a boy in the first two years of life who had a stem cell transplant for SCID, so the T cells may come from the graft donor.

This chain uses TRBV5-8 with TRBJ1-5; D is unresolved. The V gene lost 9 bases and the J gene lost 4 bases, with 14 bases spanning the gap. CDR1 and CDR2 (germline): SGHTS, YDEGEE. The CDR3 contains 13 residues. The CDR3 sequence: CATRKERNQPQHF. The CDR3 DNA follows: TGTGCCACGAGGAAGGAACGGAATCAGCCCCAGCATTTT.

J is TRBJ1-2 and V is TRBV10-3, with 7 positions matching TRBD1. This CDR3 is 14 amino acids long. The germline CDR1 and CDR2 sequences are ENHRY and SYGVKD. The V segment lost 8 bases and the J segment 8 bases; nucleotides outside the gene matches: 14. CDR3: CAIPLGAGGQGYTF. The CDR3 region has the DNA TGTGCCATCCCCCTTGGGGCAGGGGGTCAAGGCTACACCTTC.

Only a few counts were recorded for this clonotype. The gene calls are TRBV5-6 and TRBJ2-5, with TRBD2 identical over 7 bases. This CDR3 has 15 amino acids. Germline CDR1 SGHDT, CDR2 YYEEEE. V gave up 0 bases and J gave up 4 bases; unmatched junction bases: 6. The CDR3 coding sequence is TGTGCCAGCAGCTTGGCAGGGCGGGGGAGAGAGACCCAGTACTTC. This gives the protein CASSLAGRGRETQYF.

The chain carries TRBV7-8 and TRBJ2-3; D is perhaps TRBD1 or TRBD2 (5 bases each). With 3 bases removed from V and 4 bases from J, the gap between germline ends came to 11 bases. CDR1 is SGHVS, CDR2 FQNEAQ, per germline. The CDR3 totals 14 residues. The CDR3 here is CASSLGPPADTQYF. CDR3 DNA sequence: TGTGCCAGCAGCTTGGGACCCCCCGCAGATACGCAGTATTTT.

V usage is TRBV10-3 and J usage is TRBJ2-5; maybe TRBD1 (6 bases). CDR1 ENHRY and CDR2 SYGVKD come from the germline V gene. Between the trimmed V and J ends, which lost 10 bases and 4 bases, there was a span of 28 bases. The CDR3 length is 17 residues. CDR3 residues: CATAALDSLIKGETQYF. In DNA form, the CDR3 reads TGTGCCACCGCGGCCCTGGACAGCCTCATTAAGGGAGAGACCCAGTACTTC.

The V gene is TRBV5-5, the J gene TRBJ1-1; the D gene is possibly TRBD1 (5 bases). Trimming pared 1 base from V and 4 bases from J, leaving 14 bases between. Germline assignment: CDR1 SGHKS and CDR2 YYEKEE (reference sequence). CDR3 length: 15 residues. CDR3 residues: CASSLFPGKGTEAFF. DNA for the CDR3: TGTGCCAGCAGCTTGTTCCCAGGGAAAGGCACTGAAGCTTTCTTT.

Note on this clonotype: This could be a read error, since a much larger clone is one nucleotide away. The chain joins TRBV20-1 to TRBJ2-3; D may be TRBD1 or TRBD2 (6 bases each). CDR1 is DFQATT, CDR2 SNEGSKA, per germline (reference sequence). The V end was cut by 1 base, the J end by 4 bases, with 12 bases between. This CDR3 is 14 amino acids long. The CDR3 region has the DNA TGCAGTGCTAGAGGGACCCGGGGGCCAGATACGCAGTATTTT. Its protein product is CSARGTRGPDTQYF.

The chain links TRBV5-1 to TRBJ2-5, with D hard to call. Per the germline V gene, CDR1 is SGHRS and CDR2 is YFSETQ. Deletions cut 2 bases from V and 3 bases from J, with 11 bases between. CDR3 length: 14 residues. DNA for the CDR3: TGCGCCAGCAGCTTAGAACTACCCGAAGAGACCCAGTACTTC. Its translation is CASSLELPEETQYF.

This clonotype was observed a few times. The J gene is TRBJ1-3, the V gene TRBV10-3; D call uncertain. Trimming shortened V by 0 bases and J by 0 bases, and 6 bases separated the two germline ends. Germline V lookup: CDR1 ENHRY, CDR2 SYGVKD. CDR3 length: 15 residues. CDR3 sequence: CAISESVNSGNTIYF. The CDR3 DNA reads as TGTGCCATCAGTGAGTCAGTAAACTCTGGAAACACCATATATTTT.

The J gene is TRBJ2-7, the V gene TRBV2; TRBD1 might be the D (5 bases). Germline lookup yields CDR1 SNHLY and CDR2 FYNNEI. The germline V and J ends were trimmed by 6 bases and 2 bases, with 17 bases remaining between them. The CDR3 runs to 15 residues. The CDR3 loop is CASSNQGYLTYEQYF. The DNA for the CDR3 is TGTGCCAGCAGCAACCAGGGATACCTAACCTACGAGCAGTACTTC.

The V call is TRBV20-1, the J call TRBJ2-7, with 7 bases that match TRBD2. Germline V gives CDR1 DFQATT, CDR2 SNEGSKA (reference sequence). V gave up 4 bases and J gave up 6 bases; unmatched junction bases: 15. CDR3 length: 15 amino acids. This chain's CDR3 is CSATRVTSALFEQYF. CDR3 in DNA: TGCAGTGCTACCCGCGTCACTAGCGCTCTTTTCGAGCAGTACTTC.

The chain carries TRBV29-1 and TRBJ2-7; TRBD1 agrees at 11 bases. The CDR3 is made up of 12 amino acids. The germline V gene has CDR1 SQVTM and CDR2 ANQGSEA. The junction had 5 bases not matched to a gene; V was cut back by 7 bases and J by 6 bases. The CDR3 spells CSAAGTGGEQYF. CDR3 coding DNA: TGCAGCGCGGCCGGGACAGGGGGCGAGCAGTACTTC.

The chain is built from TRBV4-2 and TRBJ2-5; D tentatively reads TRBD1 or TRBD2 (6 bases each). Looked up from germline, CDR1 is LGHNA and CDR2 is YNFKEQ. This CDR3 spans 16 amino acids. Trimming removed 3 bases at V and 3 bases at J, with 17 bases between. In nucleotides, the CDR3 is TGTGCCAGCAGCCAGGTAACATCGGGGGCCGAAGAGACCCAGTACTTC. Its protein product is CASSQVTSGAEETQYF.

This clonotype was detected a few times. Written as DNA, the CDR3 is TGTGCCAGCAAGGGGGGCTACGAGCAGTACTTC. Residues: CASKGGYEQYF. The V call is TRBV2, the J call TRBJ2-7; tentatively, D is TRBD1 or TRBD2 (6 bases each). Germline loops: CDR1 SNHLY, CDR2 FYNNEI. The CDR3 runs 11 residues. The germline V and J ends were trimmed by 7 bases and 3 bases, with 7 bases remaining between them.

This clonotype was observed at least ten times. V is TRBV5-1 and J is TRBJ2-5, with TRBD2 matching 11 bases. This CDR3 is built from 17 residues. V trimming: 1 base; J trimming: 1 base; junction bases outside the gene matches: 6. CDR1 SGHRS and CDR2 YFSETQ come from the germline V gene. In DNA, the CDR3 is TGCGCCAGCAGCTTGTTCGGAACTAGCGGGGGCCAAGAGACCCAGTACTTC. Its translation is CASSLFGTSGGQETQYF.

The chain combines TRBV6-2 or TRBV6-3 with TRBJ2-3; perhaps TRBD2 as D (6 bases). V gave up 6 bases and J gave up 7 bases, with 23 bases separating them. The CDR3 runs 16 residues. From germline, CDR1 is MNHEY and CDR2 SVGEGT. The CDR3 bases are TGTGCCAGCAGACGAACTTCGGACGGGAGCAGGTATACGCAGTATTTT. This encodes CASRRTSDGSRYTQYF.

This clonotype occurred a few times. The genes are TRBV5-5 and TRBJ2-1; maybe TRBD1 (5 bases). The V and J ends lost 1 base and 9 bases respectively, with 11 bases between them. This CDR3 is built from 13 residues. Germline loops: CDR1 SGHKS, CDR2 YYEKEE (reference sequence). The CDR3 DNA reads TGTGCCAGCAGCTTGCCCAGGGTGAGTGAGCAGTTCTTC. Its protein product is CASSLPRVSEQFF.

This chain connects TRBV4-2 to TRBJ2-3; D is unresolved. The CDR3 has 13 residues. With 2 bases removed from V and 3 bases from J, the gap between germline ends came to 6 bases. CDR1 LGHNA and CDR2 YNFKEQ come from the germline V gene. The CDR3 loop reads CASSQLGTDTQYF. In DNA, the CDR3 is TGTGCCAGCAGCCAACTCGGGACAGATACGCAGTATTTT.

This clonotype was detected a few times. The chain recombines TRBV5-1 with TRBJ1-2; 7 bases align to TRBD1. Looked up from germline, CDR1 is SGHRS and CDR2 is YFSETQ. After removal of 6 bases from V and 4 bases from J, the junction contained 12 bases not matched to a gene. This CDR3 spans 15 amino acids. The CDR3 bases are TGCGCCAGCACACCAGACTGGGGACAGCTCTATGGCTACACCTTC. It yields the protein CASTPDWGQLYGYTF.

The CDR3 coding sequence is TGCGCCAGCAGCCCCACCCCCGGGACAGGGGTTAACGAGCAGTACTTC. It encodes CASSPTPGTGVNEQYF. This chain joins TRBV5-1 and TRBJ2-7, with 10 bases matching TRBD1. The germline V gene encodes CDR1 SGHRS and CDR2 YFSETQ. The CDR3 loop spans 16 amino acids. V was pared by 4 bases and J by 5 bases, with 12 bases of the junction left unmatched. The full variable domain, with the rest looked up from reference TRBV5-1 and TRBJ2-7, is KAGVTQTPRYLIKTRGQQVTLSCSPISGHRSVSWYQQTPGQGLQFLFEYFSETQRNKGNFPGRFSGRQFSNSRSEMNVSTLELGDSALYLCASSPTPGTGVNEQYFGPGTRLTVT.

This clonotype was picked up a small number of times. The rearrangement links TRBV6-5 to TRBJ2-7, with a tentative D call TRBD1 (6 bases). V was cut by 0 bases and J by 1 base, with 7 bases left in between. The CDR3 has 14 residues. Germline V gene lookup returns CDR1 MNHEY and CDR2 SVGAGI. The CDR3 nucleotides are TGTGCCAGCAGTTACTCCGGACAGTCCTACGAGCAGTACTTC. Translating gives CASSYSGQSYEQYF.